This passage covers 10 T cell receptor beta chains from one sample sequenced in a study of shared clonotypes between healthy human individuals. Sequenced by immunoSEQ multiplex PCR; TCRdb stores in-frame clones only, minus some. The sample lists about 1.5 million clones; roughly 98% were seen once. The sequenced sample was naive CD4+ T cells sorted from blood. Subset of the sample: CD45RA+ positively selected. The origin of the receptors is a man aged 30 to 45 in good health.

The chain couples TRBV13 to TRBJ2-1; 9 bases line up with TRBD1. The J segment lost 7 bases and the V segment lost 5 bases, leaving 6 bases of the junction unmatched. The CDR3 is made up of 14 amino acids. Germline V gene data show CDR1 as PRHDT and CDR2 as FYEKMQ (reference sequence). The CDR3: CASSPNRGPNEQFF. In nucleotides, the CDR3 is TGTGCCAGCAGCCCAAACAGGGGGCCAAATGAGCAGTTCTTC.

The gene calls are TRBV19 and TRBJ1-5; D is possibly TRBD1 (6 bases). Germline V lookup: CDR1 LNHDA, CDR2 SQIVND (reference sequence). V was clipped by 10 bases and J by 0 bases, with 13 bases between them. This CDR3 is built from 14 residues. The CDR3 DNA reads TGTGCCACTCAGTGGACAGATAGCAATCAGCCCCAGCATTTT. It codes for CATQWTDSNQPQHF. Filled out from reference TRBV19 and TRBJ1-5, the complete variable domain reads DGGITQSPKYLFRKEGQNVTLSCEQNLNHDAMYWYRQDPGQGLRLIYYSQIVNDFQKGDIAEGYSVSREKKESFPLTVTSAQKNPTAFYLCATQWTDSNQPQHFGDGTRLSIL.

The chain employs TRBV19 and TRBJ2-1, with D perhaps TRBD2 (6 bases). V gave up 3 bases and J gave up 2 bases, with 14 bases separating them. Looked up from germline, CDR1 is LNHDA and CDR2 is SQIVND (reference sequence). This CDR3 region has 16 residues. CDR3 sequence: CASSIPRGSAYNEQFF. Here the CDR3 DNA reads TGTGCCAGTAGTATCCCTCGGGGGAGTGCCTACAATGAGCAGTTCTTC.

J is TRBJ2-5 and V is TRBV19, with 11 bases lining up with TRBD1. With 1 base clipped from V and 5 bases from J, the junction kept 9 bases outside the gene matches. The CDR3 spans 17 residues. Germline values: CDR1 LNHDA, CDR2 SQIVND (reference sequence). CDR3: CASSIGLRTGGAETQYF. As DNA, the CDR3 is TGTGCCAGTAGTATAGGTCTCAGGACAGGGGGCGCGGAGACCCAGTACTTC.

The chain has TRBV9 and TRBJ1-1; TRBD1 agrees at 9 bases. The ends lost 4 bases at V and 1 base at J; junction bases unmatched: 11. Germline V gene lookup returns CDR1 SGDLS and CDR2 YYNGEE. The CDR3 consists of 17 residues. The CDR3 is CASSPRWGTGTNTEAFF. CDR3 DNA sequence: TGTGCCAGCAGCCCCCGTTGGGGGACAGGGACGAACACTGAAGCTTTCTTT. The whole variable domain, filled in from reference TRBV9 and TRBJ1-1, reads DSGVTQTPKHLITATGQRVTLRCSPRSGDLSVYWYQQSLDQGLQFLIQYYNGEERAKGNILERFSAQQFPDLHSELNLSSLELGDSALYFCASSPRWGTGTNTEAFFGQGTRLTVV.

V usage is TRBV5-8 and J usage is TRBJ1-2; D is ambiguous. V was shortened by 0 bases and J by 8 bases, with 11 bases between the two germline ends. The CDR3 totals 13 residues. Germline values: CDR1 SGHTS, CDR2 YDEGEE. The CDR3 region has the DNA TGTGCCAGCAGCTTGGCCGAAGATCGGGGCTACACCTTC. Its protein is CASSLAEDRGYTF. The variable domain in full, completed from reference TRBV5-8 and TRBJ1-2, reads EAGVTQSPTHLIKTRGQQATLRCSPISGHTSVYWYQQALGLGLQFLLWYDEGEERNRGNFPPRFSGRQFPNYSSELNVNALELEDSALYLCASSLAEDRGYTFGSGTRLTVV.

This clone has only one observation. V and J are TRBV5-4 and TRBJ2-1; no firm D call. Germline V gives CDR1 SGHNT, CDR2 YYREEE (reference sequence). With 4 bases removed from V and 5 bases from J, the gap between germline ends came to 10 bases. The CDR3 covers 13 residues. CDR3 nucleotide sequence: TGTGCCAGCAGCGGAGCGAGTGACAATGAGCAGTTCTTC. Protein product: CASSGASDNEQFF.

The chain joins TRBV9 to TRBJ1-1; D is undetermined. V was trimmed by 3 bases and J by 7 bases, leaving 13 bases between them. In germline, CDR1 is SGDLS, CDR2 YYNGEE. The CDR3 contains 13 residues. Here the CDR3 reads CASSELAEDEAFF. In DNA form, the CDR3 reads TGTGCCAGCAGCGAATTGGCAGAAGATGAAGCTTTCTTT.

V is TRBV7-8 and J is TRBJ1-4, with a possible D match to TRBD1 (6 bases). CDR3 size: 15 residues. V was trimmed by 5 bases and J by 8 bases, leaving 18 bases between them. Germline V CDR1 and CDR2: SGHVS, FQNEAQ. The CDR3 DNA sequence: TGTGCCAGCAGCCTAGTTACAGGGTTTGGAGAAAAACTGTTTTTT. Encoded protein: CASSLVTGFGEKLFF.

The CDR3 DNA sequence: TGTGCCAGCAGCTTAGGTGGTACTAGCACAGATACGCAGTATTTT. Translating gives CASSLGGTSTDTQYF. The chain employs TRBV7-3 and TRBJ2-3; no definite D call. The germline gives CDR1 SGHTA, CDR2 FQGTGA. The CDR3 is 15 residues long. Between the trimmed V and J ends, which lost 2 bases and 0 bases, there was a span of 9 bases.